This paragraph reports one T cell receptor beta chain. Its antigen is not identified. The source of the sample is a study of cytomegalovirus exposure and HLA in healthy donors. Study as a whole: Earlier sequencing of 200 million or so T cells yielded under 120 million unique TCR beta sequences.

At collection, donors were nominally healthy, but unrecorded immune exposures were probable. The study, taken as a whole, reports: Most TCR sequences were uncommon, yet certain public TCRs appeared in many donors.

It was with 60 Vbeta and 13 Jbeta primers that the PCR ran. Data came from immunoSEQ multiplex PCR; TCRdb stores just in-frame clones and leaves some out. The data show about 190,000 clones, with over 80% seen just once and roughly 1.3% held by the top ten. Source material: PBMCs. The TCR was taken from a man aged 30 to 45 in good health and CMV-seronegative.

CDR3 coding DNA: TGCGCCAGCAGCCAAGTTGTTGGACAGGGCAACTACGAGCAGTACTTC. Translation gives CASSQVVGQGNYEQYF. V is TRBV4-1 and J is TRBJ2-7, with TRBD1 matching over 8 bases. The V segment lost 1 base and the J segment 3 bases; nucleotides outside the gene matches: 8. The germline CDR1 and CDR2 sequences are MGHRA and YSYEKL. The CDR3 runs to 16 residues.